The text below deals with one T cell receptor beta chain. Its recognized antigen is unknown. Base qualities were left out, and no much larger clone turns up one base away. Here V drops 4 bases and J drops 4 bases, and the junction holds 11 bases not matched to any gene. From the cysteine through the phenylalanine, the CDR3 covers 16 amino acids. Only the CDR3 DNA is retained, 48 bases long and in frame from the first base. Reading the germline V gene gives CDR1 SGDLS and CDR2 YYNGEE. This entry belongs to a study of shared clonotypes between healthy human individuals (dated by TCRdb to about 2020). Regarding the research as a whole: The cohort included three men and a couple of women between 18 and 49 years of age. Between about 0.85 and 8.9 billion PBMCs per donor were obtained by leukapheresis. The study deeply sequenced blood TCR repertoires of five healthy adults to estimate repertoire size and the extent of clonotype sharing between individuals. To increase sequencing depth and limit assay-specific biases, different laboratories used diverse techniques to prepare libraries and sequence TCR repertoires. For each donor, CD4 naive and CD4 memory were each run on three plates, CD8 naive on two plates, and CD8 memory on one plate. The study at large found these results: Pairwise subsampling indicated that sequencing depth was expected to affect the degree of clonotype sharing among donors. Sampling was restricted to blood, and TCR repertoires in tissues likely differ from the TCR repertoires found in blood. Roughly 5% of naive CD4, around 3.6% of naive CD8, approximately 2.2% of memory CD4, and approximately 0.39% of memory CD8 clonotypes were shared across several donors. Higher generation probabilities were observed for clonotypes shared by all four sorted-subset donors than for non-shared clonotypes. The small number of donors limited the genetic and exposure-history diversity represented. Rarefaction of sorted-subset datasets indicated incomplete sequencing despite the large sequencing depth. Naive subsets generally had larger estimated clonotype richness than memory subsets did.

The donors were healthy, HIV-negative adults who had no recently reported acute infections or vaccinations. Every donor was a Caucasian adult residing in Nashville, Tennessee, USA. CD4+ T cells were enriched by magnetic negative selection, after which naive cells were positively selected on CD45RA and the negative fraction was taken as the memory subset. Blood was obtained by leukapheresis, after which PBMCs were separated by Ficoll-Histopaque density gradient centrifugation and cryopreserved in liquid nitrogen vapor phase. Analytical flow cytometry was used to check the purity and quantity of each magnetically sorted T cell population. Each sorted fraction had its genomic DNA isolated and then quantified by UV absorbance on a Nanodrop 2000c. TCR CDR3 regions were amplified from genomic DNA by multiplex PCR using the deep immunoSEQ assay. For each cell subset, the extracted genomic DNA was distributed evenly across all wells of several immunoSEQ 96-well plates, and each plate served as one replicate. For sorted subsets, each replicate PCR was loaded with roughly 190 ng genomic DNA, equivalent to approximately 27,000 T cell genomes. Purified libraries were quantified with a Qubit 3.0 fluorometer, sized on a Bioanalyzer 2100, and re-quantified with the KAPA Library Quantification kit. A separate single-read 150-cycle Illumina NextSeq 550 flow cell was used to sequence each immunoSEQ 96-well plate. As for how the authors treated the data: The immunoSEQ output contained only junctional sequences without quality scores, so filtering could not match that applied to full-length reads. Sequences were annotated with PyIR, a Python wrapper for IgBLAST v1.9, and V/J genes and CDR3 were assigned using IMGT germline references. Reads were filtered out if the reads had weak V/J assignments (E-value above 1e-6), no CDR3, stop codons, out-of-frame junctions, or ambiguous translated residues. V3J clonotypes were defined as sequences sharing the same inferred V gene, J gene, and CDR3 amino acid sequence. Percentage overlap between repertoires was calculated by dividing the number of shared unique clonotypes by the size of the smaller repertoire. Three approaches were used to assess repertoire richness: RTK rarefaction, the Chao1 estimator, and Recon v2.1 estimates of unobserved clonotypes. Generation probabilities for all TCRbeta clonotypes obtained by the gDNA method from a few donors were computed using OLGA. TCRdb carries this immuneACCESS record with in-frame sequences only. Its versions omit some clonotypes, under half of them owing to an unresolved V gene in the studies checked, with the rest unexplained. V and J calls and clone size are given by that table; D and trimming were obtained from the DNA. This sample gives about 2.3 million clones in total; more than 85% of them show up just once. The top ten clones comprise roughly 0.36% of the sample.

The sequenced sample consisted of naive CD4+ T cells from PBMCs. Interpreted using the paper, the cell subset or site label stands for: CD45RA+ positively selected. The source of this sequence is a man between 18 and 35 years old in good health. Some clones in this sample may be carry-over from other donors' samples. This sequence uses TRBV9 and TRBJ2-1; 7 central nucleotides agree with TRBD2. The sequence in DNA is TGTGCCAGCAGCCCCCTTCGGGGACTAAGATACAATGAGCAGTTCTTC. This sequence encodes CASSPLRGLRYNEQFF. Joined to the reference TRBV9 and TRBJ2-1 proteins, this CDR3 gives the full variable domain: DSGVTQTPKHLITATGQRVTLRCSPRSGDLSVYWYQQSLDQGLQFLIQYYNGEERAKGNILERFSAQQFPDLHSELNLSSLELGDSALYFCASSPLRGLRYNEQFFGPGTRLTVL.